The 26 T cell receptor beta chains presented below share a single source sample, sequenced in a study of T cells in women clearing cervical HPV infection. Clones were sequenced by immunoSEQ multiplex PCR, and TCRdb holds only the in-frame ones, with some missing. The sample's table shows tens of thousands of clones. Sequencing input: blood buffy coat. The receptors come from a woman between 18 and 70 years old with a cervical HPV16 infection that either progressed to CIN3+ or cleared (not recorded which).

Comment on this clone: The DNA ends 3 residues before the CDR3 does, and the rest of the CDR3 is filled in from the germline J gene. The genes are TRBV7-3 and TRBJ2-6, with TRBD1 matching over 10 bases. Germline V gene sequence: CDR1 SGHTA, CDR2 FQGTGA. The CDR3 covers 17 residues. Trimming took 5 bases from V and 0 from J; bases not matched to a gene: 4. The CDR3 bases that were read are TGTGCCAGCAGCCCGGGACAGGGGCTCTCTGGGGCCAACGTC. It translates to CASSPGQGLSGANV. The full CDR3 sequence reads CASSPGQGLSGANVLTF.

With regard to this clone: The read is 3 residues too short to cover the CDR3 end, so that end is filled in from the germline J gene. V gene TRBV7-2 combines with J gene TRBJ1-5, with TRBD1 matching over 7 bases. Trimming removed 5 bases from V and 7 bases from J; junction bases left unmatched: 5. This CDR3 comprises 13 residues. Germline-derived CDR1 and CDR2 are SGHTA and FQGNSA. Incomplete CDR3 DNA: TGTGCCAGCAGCCGCGACAGGGTACAGCCC. Translating it yields CASSRDRVQP. The complete CDR3 sequence is CASSRDRVQPQHF.

On this clone itself: The DNA ends 3 residues before the CDR3 does, and the rest of the CDR3 is filled in from the germline J gene. The chain recombines TRBV11-2 with TRBJ2-2, with 7 bases identical to TRBD2. The V gene end was trimmed by 1 base and the J gene end by 1 base; junction bases not matched to a gene: 0. Germline CDR1 SGHAT, CDR2 FQNNGV. This CDR3 region has 15 residues. This CDR3 is CASSLVAGNTGELFF. The DNA read from the CDR3 is TGTGCCAGCAGCTTAGTAGCGGGGAACACCGGGGAG.

Points on this clone: The CDR3 end lies 3 residues beyond the end of the read and is filled in from the germline J gene. J is TRBJ2-1 and V is TRBV11-3; 14 nucleotides match TRBD2. The germline V gene has CDR1 SGHNT and CDR2 YENEEA. The CDR3 runs 14 residues. With V trimmed by 6 bases and J by 8 bases, 3 bases remained unmatched. This CDR3 reads CASSVGLAGDEQFF. The CDR3 bases that were read are TGTGCCAGCAGTGTGGGACTAGCGGGAGATGAG.

Frequency places this clone as medium-sized (0.01 to 0.1%). The read is 3 residues too short to cover the CDR3 end, so that end is filled in from the germline J gene. This chain joins TRBV7-9 and TRBJ2-7; 9 nucleotides line up with TRBD2. Trimming at V came to 4 bases and at J to 6 bases, leaving 7 bases not matched to a gene. CDR1 is SEHNR, CDR2 FQNEAQ, per germline (reference sequence). The CDR3 is made up of 14 amino acids. CDR3 residues: CASSSRAGGSEQYF. Partial CDR3 DNA: TGTGCCAGCAGCTCCCGAGCGGGAGGATCCGAG. Together with reference TRBV7-9 and TRBJ2-7, the CDR3 gives the full variable domain: DTGVSQNPRHKITKRGQNVTFRCDPISEHNRLYWYRQTLGQGPEFLTYFQNEAQLEKSRLLSDRFSAERPKGSFSTLEIQRTEQGDSAMYLCASSSRAGGSEQYFGPGTRLTVT.

Of note for this clone: Sequence at one end of the junction differs from germline and may be a read error. The observed sequence ends 3 residues before the CDR3 terminus, with the missing tail filled in from the germline J gene. This chain uses TRBV4-2 with TRBJ2-7; 8 nucleotides agree with TRBD1. Germline-derived CDR1 and CDR2 are LGHNA and YNFKEQ. The CDR3 contains 14 residues. The CDR3 is CASSQGDRTHEQYF. The covered CDR3 bases are TGCGCCAGCAGCCAAGGGGACAGGACCCACGAG.

A word on this clone: The observed sequence ends 3 residues before the CDR3 terminus, with the missing tail filled in from the germline J gene. This chain links TRBV7-2 with TRBJ2-3; 7 positions agree with TRBD2. Germline loops: CDR1 SGHTA, CDR2 FQGNSA. CDR3 length: 14 amino acids. The CDR3: CASSFGGSGETQYF. The covered CDR3 bases are TGTGCCAGCAGCTTCGGCGGGAGTGGGGAGACG.

For this clone: The read ends 3 residues shy of where the CDR3 ends; the end is completed using the germline J gene. The chain joins TRBV24-1 to TRBJ2-3; D is perhaps TRBD1 (6 bases). The CDR3 extends over 17 amino acids. V shed 4 bases and J shed 2 bases, with 18 bases lying between them. Germline V gene data show CDR1 as KGHDR and CDR2 as SFDVKD. This CDR3 reads CATSDRGSRTDTDTQYF. The CDR3 bases that were read are TGTGCCACCAGTGACCGTGGGTCCCGGACAGACACAGATACG.

On this clone itself: The CDR3 end lies 3 residues beyond the end of the read and is filled in from the germline J gene. V gene TRBV5-1 combines with J gene TRBJ2-3; a weak D match, TRBD2 (5 bases). Germline CDR1 and CDR2: SGHRS and YFSETQ. This CDR3 region has 16 residues. The CDR3 region is CASSANVGSSQETQYF. The part of the CDR3 DNA that was read is TGCGCCAGCAGCGCCAACGTAGGTTCTAGCCAAGAGACG.

CDR3 sequence reads: CASSLTGTSGINEQFF. CDR3 DNA, as far as it was read: TGTGCCAGCAGTTTAACCGGGACTAGCGGGATCAATGAG. The chain recombines TRBV28 with TRBJ2-1; 13 bases fit TRBD2. Coverage ceases 3 residues before the CDR3 finishes, and the germline J gene fills in the end. The germline V gene has CDR1 MDHEN and CDR2 SYDVKM. Unmatched junction bases numbered 4, after V lost 2 bases and J lost 6 bases. This CDR3 region has 16 residues.

A word on this clone: The read halts 3 residues ahead of the CDR3 end, with the missing end drawn from the germline J gene. The chain uses TRBV19 and TRBJ1-2; D ambiguous. CDR3 length: 14 amino acids. Germline V gene sequence: CDR1 LNHDA, CDR2 SQIVND (reference sequence). The sequenced CDR3 bases are TGTGCCAGTACTACTAGCGAGAGCACAGATACC. Residues: CASTTSESTDT. The full-length CDR3 reads as CASTTSESTDTYTF.

As to this clone: The CDR3 end lies 3 residues beyond the end of the read and is filled in from the germline J gene. The chain has TRBV7-9 and TRBJ2-5, with 8 bases identical to TRBD1. CDR3 length: 14 amino acids. Germline CDR1 reads SEHNR; CDR2 reads FQNEAQ (reference sequence). The V and J ends lost 5 bases and 5 bases, in that order; junction bases with no gene match: 7. CDR3 residues: CASSPGTGMETQYF. The part of the CDR3 DNA that was read is TGTGCCAGCAGCCCGGGGACAGGAATGGAGACC.

A remark on this clone: One end of the junction fails to match germline, which may point to a read error. CDR3 bases read: TGCGCCAGCAGCCAAGCTTACGCTGACAGGGAG. Translated: CASSQAYADRE. The entire CDR3 protein reads CASSQAYADRELFF. The chain carries TRBV4-2 and TRBJ2-2, with D unclear. The CDR3 extends 3 residues past the end of the read, so its final part is completed from the germline J gene. Germline V gives CDR1 LGHNA, CDR2 YNFKEQ. This CDR3 is 14 amino acids long.

As concerns this clone: The sequenced fragment ends 3 residues before the CDR3 boundary, so the rest is inferred from the germline J gene. The J gene is TRBJ2-7, the V gene TRBV19; D is tentatively TRBD1 or TRBD2 (6 bases each). The germline V gene encodes CDR1 LNHDA and CDR2 SQIVND (reference sequence). Trimming took 4 bases from V and 4 from J, leaving 11 bases between them. This CDR3 region has 13 residues. The CDR3 region is CASSKGEEYEQYF. CDR3 DNA, as far as it was read: TGTGCCAGTAGTAAGGGGGAGGAGTACGAG. Variable domain in full (rest from reference TRBV19 and TRBJ2-7): DGGITQSPKYLFRKEGQNVTLSCEQNLNHDAMYWYRQDPGQGLRLIYYSQIVNDFQKGDIAEGYSVSREKKESFPLTVTSAQKNPTAFYLCASSKGEEYEQYFGPGTRLTVT.

About this clone itself: The read gets to within 3 residues of the CDR3 end, and the germline J gene fills in the rest. The chain employs TRBV7-9 and TRBJ1-2, with D unresolved. This CDR3 is 12 amino acids long. The germline V gene encodes CDR1 SEHNR and CDR2 FQNEAQ (reference sequence). This CDR3 reads CASSPNFNDYTF. The CDR3 DNA, read in part, is TGTGCCAGCAGTCCCAACTTCAATGAC.

The CDR3 here is CASRSGQGALSGNTIYF. CDR3 bases read: TGTGCCAGCAGATCTGGACAGGGGGCGCTGTCTGGAAACACC. The genes are TRBV28 and TRBJ1-3; 11 bases are a match to TRBD1. The CDR3 end lies 3 residues beyond the end of the read and is filled in from the germline J gene. V was pared by 6 bases and J by 1 base, with 8 bases of the junction left unmatched. Per the germline V gene, CDR1 is MDHEN and CDR2 is SYDVKM. The CDR3 spans 17 residues.

Details on this clone: Read coverage stops 3 residues before the CDR3 terminus; the germline J gene supplies the remainder. The genes are TRBV10-1 and TRBJ1-5; D ambiguous. Trimming shortened V by 0 bases and J by 0 bases, and 18 bases separated the two germline ends. CDR1 is WNHNN, CDR2 SYGVQD, per germline (reference sequence). The CDR3 is 19 residues long. Here the CDR3 reads CASSESSPGFVYSNQPQHF. CDR3 bases read: TGCGCCAGCAGTGAGTCGAGTCCAGGTTTTGTTTATAGCAATCAGCCC.

With regard to this clone: From the germline J gene comes the end of the CDR3, since the read stops 3 residues before it. The chain has TRBV20-1 and TRBJ2-1; a possible D gene is TRBD1 (6 bases). The germline V gene encodes CDR1 DFQATT and CDR2 SNEGSKA (reference sequence). V gave up 5 bases and J gave up 0 bases, with 17 bases separating them. This CDR3 has 16 residues. This chain's CDR3 is CSAADPGQPSYNEQFF. The CDR3 DNA, read in part, is TGCAGTGCTGCCGACCCGGGACAACCCTCCTACAATGAG.

Comments on this clone: The read gets to within 3 residues of the CDR3 end, and the germline J gene fills in the rest. This chain connects TRBV9 to TRBJ1-2, with TRBD1 matching 7 bases. J gave up 1 base and V 0 bases, and 3 bases lay outside the gene matches. The CDR3 contains 15 residues. The germline V gene has CDR1 SGDLS and CDR2 YYNGEE. CDR3 sequence reads: CASSVGGQSNYGYTF. The covered CDR3 bases are TGTGCCAGCAGCGTAGGGGGACAGAGTAACTATGGC. The entire variable domain, with the rest obtained from reference TRBV9 and TRBJ1-2, is as follows: DSGVTQTPKHLITATGQRVTLRCSPRSGDLSVYWYQQSLDQGLQFLIQYYNGEERAKGNILERFSAQQFPDLHSELNLSSLELGDSALYFCASSVGGQSNYGYTFGSGTRLTVV.

Notes on this clone: From the germline J gene comes the end of the CDR3, since the read stops 3 residues before it. The chain uses TRBV2 and TRBJ1-2, with D perhaps TRBD1 (5 bases). Germline lookup yields CDR1 SNHLY and CDR2 FYNNEI. CDR3 length equals 14 residues. CDR3 bases read: TGTGCCAGCAGTTCAGGCAGGGCGCAAGTGGGC. Amino acid sequence: CASSSGRAQVG. The CDR3 as a whole reads CASSSGRAQVGYTF.

Comments on this clone: From the germline J gene comes the end of the CDR3, since the read stops 3 residues before it. The V call is TRBV28, the J call TRBJ2-7, with 8 bases matching TRBD1. Trimming cost V 2 bases and J 5 bases; bases outside gene matches: 5. The CDR3 spans 14 residues. The germline V gene has CDR1 MDHEN and CDR2 SYDVKM. CDR3 residues: CASSLPAGGNEQYF. The CDR3 bases that were read are TGTGCCAGCAGTTTACCCGCAGGGGGCAACGAG. Complete variable domain (other parts from reference TRBV28 and TRBJ2-7): DVKVTQSSRYLVKRTGEKVFLECVQDMDHENMFWYRQDPGLGLRLIYFSYDVKMKEKGDIPEGYSVSREKKERFSLILESASTNQTSMYLCASSLPAGGNEQYFGPGTRLTVT.

With regard to this clone: The read ends 3 residues shy of where the CDR3 ends; the end is completed using the germline J gene. J is TRBJ2-5 and V is TRBV5-1; a possible D gene is TRBD1 (5 bases). The V end was cut by 0 bases, the J end by 1 base, with 7 bases between. Germline V CDR1 and CDR2: SGHRS, YFSETQ. This CDR3 has 14 residues. The sequenced CDR3 bases are TGCGCCAGCAGCTTGGGACAGCCCCAAGAGACC. This translates into CASSLGQPQET. The whole CDR3 sequence is CASSLGQPQETQYF.

With regard to this clone: The read falls 3 residues short of the CDR3 end, and the missing part is taken from the germline J gene. This chain links TRBV19 with TRBJ1-1; D is perhaps TRBD1 (5 bases). Germline V gene data show CDR1 as LNHDA and CDR2 as SQIVND (reference sequence). Trimming took 7 bases from V and 3 from J, leaving 9 bases between them. The CDR3 is 12 residues long. The part of the CDR3 DNA that was read is TGTGCCAGTATGTCGGGGGACACTGAA. Protein: CASMSGDTE. From start to end, the CDR3 is CASMSGDTEAFF. Using reference TRBV19 and TRBJ1-1 for the parts outside the CDR3, the full variable domain is DGGITQSPKYLFRKEGQNVTLSCEQNLNHDAMYWYRQDPGQGLRLIYYSQIVNDFQKGDIAEGYSVSREKKESFPLTVTSAQKNPTAFYLCASMSGDTEAFFGQGTRLTVV.

In the case of this clone: The CDR3 end is not reached by the read, which stops 3 residues before it; the germline J gene fills it in. The genes are TRBV2 and TRBJ2-1; TRBD2 aligns across 7 bases. The CDR3 loop spans 14 amino acids. V shed 3 bases and J 5 bases; nucleotides not matched to a gene: 4. Germline assignment: CDR1 SNHLY and CDR2 FYNNEI. The CDR3 sequence is CASSEWRENNEQFF. Partial CDR3 DNA: TGTGCCAGCAGTGAGTGGCGGGAGAACAATGAG.

Worth noting for this clone: The sequence runs out 3 residues before the end of the CDR3; the remainder is reconstructed from the germline J gene. V and J are TRBV6-1 and TRBJ2-3; 7 bases are shared with TRBD2. Germline V lookup: CDR1 MNHNS, CDR2 SASEGT. The CDR3 extends over 16 amino acids. Incomplete CDR3 DNA: TGTGCCAGCAGTGAGAAGTTGAGCTCCCGGGGGGAGACG. Translated: CASSEKLSSRGET. The whole CDR3 protein reads CASSEKLSSRGETQYF.

As concerns this clone: The junction departs from the called germline gene at one end, perhaps through a read error. With the read ending 3 residues before the CDR3 end, the germline J gene is used to fill in that end. Other DNA sequences of this sample code for an identical CDR3. This chain connects TRBV5-8 to TRBJ1-2; tentatively, D is TRBD1 (5 bases). The germline gives CDR1 SGHTS, CDR2 YDEGEE. The CDR3 is made up of 14 amino acids. The CDR3 spells CASSPGHVLYGYTF. Incomplete CDR3 DNA: TGTGCCAGCAGCCCCGGACACGTTCTCTATGGT.